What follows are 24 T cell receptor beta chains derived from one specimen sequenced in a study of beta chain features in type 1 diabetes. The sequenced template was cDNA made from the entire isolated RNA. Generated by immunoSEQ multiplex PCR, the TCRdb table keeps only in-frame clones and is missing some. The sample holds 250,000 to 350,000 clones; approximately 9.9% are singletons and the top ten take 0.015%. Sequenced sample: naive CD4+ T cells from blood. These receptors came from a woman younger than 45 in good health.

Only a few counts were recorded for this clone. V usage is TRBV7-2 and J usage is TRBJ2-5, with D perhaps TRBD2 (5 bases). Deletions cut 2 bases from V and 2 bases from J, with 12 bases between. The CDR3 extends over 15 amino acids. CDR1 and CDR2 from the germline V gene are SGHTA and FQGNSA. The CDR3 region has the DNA TGTGCCAGCAGCTTAAAGCGGAGCCGGCAAGAGACCCAGTACTTC. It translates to CASSLKRSRQETQYF.

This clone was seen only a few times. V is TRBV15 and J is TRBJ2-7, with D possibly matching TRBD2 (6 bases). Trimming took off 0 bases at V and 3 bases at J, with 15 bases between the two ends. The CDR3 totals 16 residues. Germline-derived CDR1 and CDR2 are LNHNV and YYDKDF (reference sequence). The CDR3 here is CATSRDYRESVYEQYF. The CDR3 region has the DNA TGTGCCACCAGCAGAGATTATCGGGAGTCTGTCTACGAGCAGTACTTC.

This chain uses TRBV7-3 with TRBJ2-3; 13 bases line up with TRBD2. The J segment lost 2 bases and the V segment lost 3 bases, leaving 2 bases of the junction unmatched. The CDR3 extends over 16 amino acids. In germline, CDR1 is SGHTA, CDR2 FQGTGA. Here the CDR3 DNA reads TGTGCCAGCAGCTTGGGACTAGCGGGGAACACAGATACGCAGTATTTT. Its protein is CASSLGLAGNTDTQYF.

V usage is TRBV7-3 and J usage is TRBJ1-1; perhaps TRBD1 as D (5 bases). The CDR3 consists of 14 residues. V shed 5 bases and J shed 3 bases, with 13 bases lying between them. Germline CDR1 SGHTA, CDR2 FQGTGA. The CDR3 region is CASSPGGVHTEAFF. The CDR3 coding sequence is TGTGCCAGCAGCCCCGGGGGGGTACACACTGAAGCTTTCTTT.

This CDR3 is CASSPPTGRTAETQYF. CDR3 DNA: TGCGCCAGCAGCCCCCCGACAGGGAGGACCGCGGAGACCCAGTACTTC. The V call is TRBV5-1, the J call TRBJ2-5; perhaps TRBD1 as D (7 bases). Germline CDR1 is SGHRS and CDR2 is YFSETQ. The V gene lost 4 bases and the J gene lost 5 bases, with 21 bases spanning the gap. The CDR3 sequence is 16 residues long.

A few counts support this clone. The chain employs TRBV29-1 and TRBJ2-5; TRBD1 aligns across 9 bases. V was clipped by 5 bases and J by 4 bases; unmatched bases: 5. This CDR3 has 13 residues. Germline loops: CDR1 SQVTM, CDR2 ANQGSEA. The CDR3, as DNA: TGCAGCGTTTACAGGGGGCTCGGAGAGACCCAGTACTTC. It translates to CSVYRGLGETQYF.

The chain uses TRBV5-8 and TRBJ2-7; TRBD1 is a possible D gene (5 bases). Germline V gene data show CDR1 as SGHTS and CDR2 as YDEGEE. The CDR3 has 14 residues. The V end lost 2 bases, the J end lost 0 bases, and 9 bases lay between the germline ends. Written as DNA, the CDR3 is TGTGCCAGCAGCTTTTCTGGGGCCTCCTACGAGCAGTACTTC. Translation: CASSFSGASYEQYF.

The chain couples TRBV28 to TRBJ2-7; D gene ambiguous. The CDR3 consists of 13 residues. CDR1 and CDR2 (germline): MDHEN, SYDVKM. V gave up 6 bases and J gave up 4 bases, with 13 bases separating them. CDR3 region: CASSLTPIYEQYF. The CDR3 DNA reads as TGTGCCAGCAGCCTAACCCCGATTTACGAGCAGTACTTC.

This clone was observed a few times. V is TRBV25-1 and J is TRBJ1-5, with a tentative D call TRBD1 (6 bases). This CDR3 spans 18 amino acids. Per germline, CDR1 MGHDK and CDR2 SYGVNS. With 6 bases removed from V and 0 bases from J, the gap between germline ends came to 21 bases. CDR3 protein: CASREPRGVEYSNQPQHF. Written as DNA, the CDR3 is TGTGCCAGCAGAGAGCCCAGGGGAGTGGAATATAGCAATCAGCCCCAGCATTTT.

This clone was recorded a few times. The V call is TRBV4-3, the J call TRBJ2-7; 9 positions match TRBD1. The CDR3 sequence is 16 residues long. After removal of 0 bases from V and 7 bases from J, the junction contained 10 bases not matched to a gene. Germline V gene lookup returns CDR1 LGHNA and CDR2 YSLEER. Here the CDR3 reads CASSQDSTGGRWEQYF. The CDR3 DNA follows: TGCGCCAGCAGCCAAGATTCAACAGGGGGCCGTTGGGAGCAGTACTTC.

In DNA, the CDR3 is TGTGCCAGCAGCTCGACAGGGCCTGGAGAGACCCAGTACTTC. Translation: CASSSTGPGETQYF. This chain connects TRBV7-2 to TRBJ2-5, with TRBD1 identical over 7 bases. This CDR3 has 14 residues. J gave up 4 bases and V 4 bases, and 6 bases lay outside the gene matches. Germline CDR1 SGHTA, CDR2 FQGNSA. The full variable domain, with the rest looked up from reference TRBV7-2 and TRBJ2-5, is GAGVSQSPSNKVTEKGKDVELRCDPISGHTALYWYRQSLGQGLEFLIYFQGNSAPDKSGLPSDRFSAERTGGSVSTLTIQRTQQEDSAVYLCASSSTGPGETQYFGPGTRLLVL.

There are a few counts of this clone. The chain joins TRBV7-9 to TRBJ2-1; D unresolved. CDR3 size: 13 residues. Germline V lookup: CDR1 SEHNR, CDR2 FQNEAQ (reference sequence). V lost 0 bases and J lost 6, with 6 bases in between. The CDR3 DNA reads TGTGCCAGCAGCTTAGCCCTCCTCAATGAGCAGTTCTTC. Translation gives CASSLALLNEQFF.

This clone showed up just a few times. This CDR3 reads CASQGVAGGTDTQYF. The CDR3, as DNA: TGCGCCTCTCAAGGAGTAGCGGGCGGCACAGATACGCAGTATTTT. V and J are TRBV5-1 and TRBJ2-3; TRBD2 matches 7 bases. V trimming: 10 bases; J trimming: 1 base; junction bases outside the gene matches: 12. The germline V gene encodes CDR1 SGHRS and CDR2 YFSETQ. The CDR3 consists of 15 residues.

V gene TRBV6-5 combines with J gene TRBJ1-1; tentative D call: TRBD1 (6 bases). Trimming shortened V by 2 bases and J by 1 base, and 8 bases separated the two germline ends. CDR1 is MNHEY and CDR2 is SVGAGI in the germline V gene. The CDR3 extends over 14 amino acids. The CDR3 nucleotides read TGTGCCAGCAGTTACGCGGACAGGAACACTGAAGCTTTCTTT. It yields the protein CASSYADRNTEAFF.

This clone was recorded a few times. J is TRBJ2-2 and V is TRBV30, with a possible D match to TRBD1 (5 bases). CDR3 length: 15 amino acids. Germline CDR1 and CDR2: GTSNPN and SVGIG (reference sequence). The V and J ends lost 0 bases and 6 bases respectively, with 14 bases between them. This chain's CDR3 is CAWSVQAVGAGELFF. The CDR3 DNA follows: TGTGCCTGGAGTGTACAGGCTGTCGGCGCCGGGGAGCTGTTTTTT.

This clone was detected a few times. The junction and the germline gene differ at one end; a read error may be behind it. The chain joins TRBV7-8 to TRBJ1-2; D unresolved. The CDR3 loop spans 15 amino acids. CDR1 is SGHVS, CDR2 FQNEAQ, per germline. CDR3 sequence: CASSGRTYSRERKAF. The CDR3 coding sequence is TGTGCCAGCAGCGGAAGAACGTACTCCCGGGAACGAAAGGCCTTC.

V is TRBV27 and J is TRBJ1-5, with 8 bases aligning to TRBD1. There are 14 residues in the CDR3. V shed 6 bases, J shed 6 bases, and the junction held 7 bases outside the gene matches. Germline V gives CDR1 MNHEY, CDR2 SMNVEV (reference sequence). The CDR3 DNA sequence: TGTGCCAGCAGCGGCACAGGGGGAACTCAGCCCCAGCATTTT. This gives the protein CASSGTGGTQPQHF.

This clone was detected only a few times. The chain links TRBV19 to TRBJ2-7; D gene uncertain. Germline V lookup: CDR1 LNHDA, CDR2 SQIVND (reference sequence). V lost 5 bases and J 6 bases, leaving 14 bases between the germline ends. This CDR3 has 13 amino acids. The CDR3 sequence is CASSVLSFGEQYF. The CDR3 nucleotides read TGTGCCAGTAGTGTCCTCTCGTTCGGCGAGCAGTACTTC.

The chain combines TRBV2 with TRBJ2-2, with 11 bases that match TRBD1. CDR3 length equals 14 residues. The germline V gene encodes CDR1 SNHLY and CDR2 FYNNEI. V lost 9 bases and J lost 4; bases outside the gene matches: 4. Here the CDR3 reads CARAGTGGTGELFF. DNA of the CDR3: TGTGCCAGGGCCGGGACAGGGGGCACCGGGGAGCTGTTTTTT.

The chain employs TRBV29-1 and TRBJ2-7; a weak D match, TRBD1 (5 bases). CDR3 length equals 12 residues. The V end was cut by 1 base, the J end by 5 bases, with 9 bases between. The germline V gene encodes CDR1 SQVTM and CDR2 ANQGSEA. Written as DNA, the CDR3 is TGCAGCGTTGAAGTGGCAGGGCACGAGCAGTACTTC. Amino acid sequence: CSVEVAGHEQYF.

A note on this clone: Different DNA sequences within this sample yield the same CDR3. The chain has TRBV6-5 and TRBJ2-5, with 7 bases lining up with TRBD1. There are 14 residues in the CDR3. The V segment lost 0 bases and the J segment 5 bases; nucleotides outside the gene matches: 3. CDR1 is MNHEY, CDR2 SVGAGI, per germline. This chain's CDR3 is CASSYSTGTETQYF. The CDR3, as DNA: TGTGCCAGCAGTTACTCGACAGGGACGGAGACCCAGTACTTC.

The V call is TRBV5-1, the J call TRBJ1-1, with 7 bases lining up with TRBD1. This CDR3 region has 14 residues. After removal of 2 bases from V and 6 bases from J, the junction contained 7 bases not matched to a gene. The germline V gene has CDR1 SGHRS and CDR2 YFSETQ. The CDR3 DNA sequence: TGCGCCAGCAGCTTACGTGGACAGGAAGCTGAAGCTTTCTTT. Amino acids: CASSLRGQEAEAFF.

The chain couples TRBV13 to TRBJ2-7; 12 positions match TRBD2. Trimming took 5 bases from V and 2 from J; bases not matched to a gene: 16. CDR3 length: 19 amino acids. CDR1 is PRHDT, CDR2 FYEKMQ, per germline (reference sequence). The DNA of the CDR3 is TGTGCCAGCAGCAAACCCAGACTAGCGGGAGCAGAGGGAACCTACGAGCAGTACTTC. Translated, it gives CASSKPRLAGAEGTYEQYF.

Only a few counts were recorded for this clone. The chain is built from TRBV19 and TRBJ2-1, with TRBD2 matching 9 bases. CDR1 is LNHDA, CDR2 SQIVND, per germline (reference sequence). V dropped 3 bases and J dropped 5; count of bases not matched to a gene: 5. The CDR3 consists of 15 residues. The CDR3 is CASSMGTSLDNEQFF. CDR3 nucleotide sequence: TGTGCCAGTAGTATGGGGACTAGCTTGGACAATGAGCAGTTCTTC.